Presented here are 21 T cell receptor beta chains from one specimen sequenced in a study of T cells in Graves' hyperthyroidism and ophthalmopathy (dated by TCRdb to between 2017 and 2020). To prepare the library, multiplex PCR was applied. The reads were generated on an Illumina HiSeq 2000. Amplification of TCR beta CDR3 regions was carried out from RNA transcripts. A first-round RT-PCR of the TCR CDR3 used the HTBI primer set with the Qiagen OneStep RT-PCR kit. TCRdb redid the processing of the public reads, applying fastp at Q25 and MiXCR, and retained in-frame beta chains. When rows share a CDR3 protein, they turn into one entry using the most common DNA and genes. The sample table records some 350,000 distinct CDR3 sequences; approximately 20% of these occur just once. The ten top clones hold around 3.6% of the sample. Source material: blood. Source of these receptors: a woman between 18 and 29 years old with Graves' hyperthyroidism.

This clonotype was counted at least ten times. This chain joins TRBV9 and TRBJ2-7, with a tentative D call TRBD2 (5 bases). The V end was cut by 1 base, the J end by 2 bases, with 10 bases between. The germline V gene has CDR1 SGDLS and CDR2 YYNGEE. The length of the CDR3 is 14 residues. CDR3 in amino acids: CASSVSGTPYEQYF. For the CDR3, the DNA is TGTGCCAGCAGCGTAAGCGGCACCCCCTACGAGCAGTACTTC.

This clonotype appeared many times. The chain couples TRBV7-9 to TRBJ1-2; D gene unclear. CDR1 is SEHNR, CDR2 FQNEAQ, per germline (reference sequence). The CDR3 totals 14 residues. V was pared by 3 bases and J by 5 bases, with 13 bases between. The CDR3 here is CASSLGPLGYGYTF. The CDR3 DNA is TGTGCCAGCAGCTTGGGCCCCTTAGGGTATGGCTACACCTTC. The full variable domain, its missing parts supplied by reference TRBV7-9 and TRBJ1-2, is DTGVSQNPRHKITKRGQNVTFRCDPISEHNRLYWYRQTLGQGPEFLTYFQNEAQLEKSRLLSDRFSAERPKGSFSTLEIQRTEQGDSAMYLCASSLGPLGYGYTFGSGTRLTVV.

This clonotype was seen repeatedly, ten times or more. CDR3 DNA sequence: TGTGCCAGCTCCCCGGGACTCACGAACACTGAAGCTTTCTTT. Its translation: CASSPGLTNTEAFF. This chain joins TRBV18 and TRBJ1-1; TRBD1 might be the D (5 bases). Trimming left V 6 bases short and J 1 base short, with 12 bases between. This CDR3 has 14 amino acids. In germline, CDR1 is KGHSH, CDR2 LQKENI. The complete variable domain, with remaining parts taken from reference TRBV18 and TRBJ1-1, reads NAGVMQNPRHLVRRRGQEARLRCSPMKGHSHVYWYRQLPEEGLKFMVYLQKENIIDESGMPKERFSAEFPKEGPSILRIQQVVRGDSAAYFCASSPGLTNTEAFFGQGTRLTVV.

Many counts were recorded for this clonotype. The genes are TRBV3-1 and TRBJ1-1, with TRBD1 matching over 8 bases. The CDR3 extends over 16 amino acids. Germline-derived CDR1 and CDR2 are LGHDT and YNNKEL (reference sequence). The V segment lost 0 bases and the J segment 3 bases; nucleotides outside the gene matches: 6. The DNA for the CDR3 is TGTGCCAGCAGCCAAGATAGGACAGGGAGGGACACTGAAGCTTTCTTT. Its translation is CASSQDRTGRDTEAFF.

This clonotype was found many times. This chain links TRBV6-5 with TRBJ1-1; the match to TRBD1 covers 7 bases. This CDR3 contains 15 residues. Unmatched junction bases numbered 9, after V lost 1 base and J lost 7 bases. Germline V gene data show CDR1 as MNHEY and CDR2 as SVGAGI. CDR3 residues: CASSYFTPGQSEAFF. CDR3 coding DNA: TGTGCCAGCAGTTACTTCACCCCGGGACAGAGTGAAGCTTTCTTT.

The chain joins TRBV6-1 to TRBJ2-5; 8 bases match TRBD2. With V trimmed by 6 bases and J by 7 bases, 7 bases remained unmatched. Germline-derived CDR1 and CDR2 are MNHNS and SASEGT. CDR3 length equals 13 residues. The CDR3 nucleotides are TGTGCCAGCAGACCAAGCGGGAGTGGGACCCAGTACTTC. This encodes CASRPSGSGTQYF.

A few counts support this clonotype. This sequence joins TRBV9 and TRBJ1-3; 10 nucleotides match TRBD1. Germline CDR1 SGDLS, CDR2 YYNGEE. The J segment lost 0 bases and the V segment lost 4 bases, leaving 7 bases of the junction unmatched. The CDR3 consists of 17 residues. In DNA, the CDR3 is TGTGCCAGCAGCTTAGGGACAGGGGCCGTCTCTGGAAACACCATATATTTT. It translates to CASSLGTGAVSGNTIYF.

In its sample, this clonotype was seen many times. The rearrangement uses TRBV25-1 and TRBJ2-7, with 7 positions matching TRBD1. The CDR3 sequence is 16 residues long. V gave up 4 bases and J gave up 3 bases; unmatched junction bases: 12. Germline V gives CDR1 MGHDK, CDR2 SYGVNS. For the CDR3, the DNA is TGTGCCAGCAGTGGATTTACAGGGGATTTTGGCTACGAGCAGTACTTC. Translated, it gives CASSGFTGDFGYEQYF.

This clonotype was detected many times. The chain carries TRBV27 and TRBJ2-7; unclear D gene. Trimming removed 8 bases at V and 0 bases at J, with 14 bases between. CDR1 and CDR2 from the germline V gene are MNHEY and SMNVEV (reference sequence). The CDR3 is 14 amino acids. CDR3 amino acids: CASSSLGFSYEQYF. In DNA form, the CDR3 reads TGTGCCAGCTCATCTTTGGGATTCTCCTACGAGCAGTACTTC.

This clonotype was counted ten times or more. The chain employs TRBV20-1 and TRBJ1-1; TRBD1 is a possible D gene (5 bases). The length of the CDR3 is 14 residues. CDR1 is DFQATT and CDR2 is SNEGSKA in the germline V gene (reference sequence). V dropped 6 bases and J dropped 5 bases, with 19 bases sitting between them. CDR3 in DNA: TGCAGTGCCTCCTCGGGGGGAATGGGGACTGAAGCTTTCTTT. This encodes CSASSGGMGTEAFF.

This clonotype was recorded at least ten times. This sequence joins TRBV2 and TRBJ2-5; TRBD2 is a possible D gene (5 bases). The germline V gene encodes CDR1 SNHLY and CDR2 FYNNEI. Trimming removed 9 bases from V and 4 bases from J, with 15 bases in between. The CDR3 spans 13 residues. The CDR3 region is CASFLRAGETQYF. Written as DNA, the CDR3 is TGTGCCAGTTTCCTTCGGGCGGGAGAGACCCAGTACTTC.

The V gene is TRBV18, the J gene TRBJ2-7, with a possible D match to TRBD2 (5 bases). The V and J ends lost 3 bases and 5 bases respectively, with 14 bases between them. This CDR3 is built from 14 residues. Germline V CDR1 and CDR2: KGHSH, LQKENI. In DNA, the CDR3 is TGTGCCAGCTCACCGGACGGGGAAACAGACGAGCAGTACTTC. This gives the protein CASSPDGETDEQYF. The full variable domain, completed using reference TRBV18 and TRBJ2-7, is NAGVMQNPRHLVRRRGQEARLRCSPMKGHSHVYWYRQLPEEGLKFMVYLQKENIIDESGMPKERFSAEFPKEGPSILRIQQVVRGDSAAYFCASSPDGETDEQYFGPGTRLTVT.

At least ten counts were recorded for this clonotype. This rearrangement joins TRBV30 to TRBJ1-1; unclear D gene. This CDR3 region has 15 residues. Germline lookup yields CDR1 GTSNPN and CDR2 SVGIG (reference sequence). V dropped 4 bases and J dropped 0 bases, with 15 bases sitting between them. DNA for the CDR3: TGTGCCTGGAAAAGGAAGTCGGGCCTGAACACTGAAGCTTTCTTT. Residues: CAWKRKSGLNTEAFF.

This clonotype was detected many times. This rearrangement joins TRBV5-1 to TRBJ1-1; perhaps TRBD1 as D (6 bases). V gave up 4 bases and J gave up 2 bases, with 18 bases separating them. The length of the CDR3 is 16 residues. Germline CDR1 and CDR2: SGHRS and YFSETQ. CDR3 region: CASSVFGTPGNTEAFF. CDR3 nucleotide sequence: TGCGCCAGCAGCGTATTCGGGACACCTGGAAACACTGAAGCTTTCTTT.

The V gene is TRBV6-2 or TRBV6-3, the J gene TRBJ1-2, with D perhaps TRBD1 (6 bases). The ends were cut back, 0 bases at V and 4 bases at J, with 15 bases in the middle. The CDR3 consists of 16 residues. Germline V gene lookup returns CDR1 MNHEY and CDR2 SVGEGT. DNA for the CDR3: TGTGCCAGCAGTTACTCTCCGGACAGTCGTTTCTATGGCTACACCTTC. Its translation: CASSYSPDSRFYGYTF.

This clonotype showed up many times. The chain uses TRBV7-2 and TRBJ1-1; D ambiguous. CDR1 and CDR2 (germline): SGHTA, FQGNSA. The CDR3 is made up of 17 amino acids. The ends were cut back, 0 bases at V and 1 base at J, with 15 bases in the middle. CDR3 region: CASSLAVMVLTNTEAFF. The DNA of the CDR3 is TGTGCCAGCAGCTTAGCGGTCATGGTACTGACGAACACTGAAGCTTTCTTT.

Many counts were recorded for this clonotype. This chain connects TRBV10-2 to TRBJ1-1; possibly TRBD1 for D (6 bases). Trimming removed 0 bases from V and 2 bases from J, with 10 bases in between. Germline CDR1 reads WSHSY; CDR2 reads SAAADI. The CDR3 spans 15 residues. The CDR3 loop reads CASSESTGSNTEAFF. CDR3 in DNA: TGCGCCAGCAGTGAGTCGACAGGTTCTAACACTGAAGCTTTCTTT.

In its sample, this clonotype was seen many times. The chain uses TRBV12-3 or TRBV12-4 and TRBJ1-2; D remains unclear. V lost 4 bases and J lost 8, with 11 bases in between. The CDR3 has 12 residues. The CDR3 DNA sequence: TGTGCCAGCAGTTGGCTTTCGCAAGGCTACACCTTC. It specifies CASSWLSQGYTF.

The CDR3 loop is CASGLAPGTVQETQYF. The CDR3 nucleotides are TGTGCTAGTGGTTTGGCCCCCGGCACCGTCCAAGAGACCCAGTACTTC. The chain is built from TRBV12-5 and TRBJ2-5; D is uncertain. Germline loops: CDR1 LGHNT, CDR2 FRNRAP. V lost 1 base and J 1 base, leaving 13 bases between the germline ends. There are 16 residues in the CDR3.

This clonotype appeared a few times. The chain carries TRBV28 and TRBJ2-2; 7 positions agree with TRBD2. CDR3 length: 16 amino acids. Germline lookup yields CDR1 MDHEN and CDR2 SYDVKM. Trimming cost V 5 bases and J 1 base; bases outside gene matches: 7. As DNA, the CDR3 is TGTGCCAGCAGTGCCCGGGGGGAATTGAACACCGGGGAGCTGTTTTTT. It is translated as CASSARGELNTGELFF.

This clonotype was detected many times. Germline is not matched at one junction end, which may reflect a read error. This rearrangement joins TRBV5-1 to TRBJ2-7; 7 bases are a match to TRBD1. The CDR3 runs 14 residues. In germline, CDR1 is SGHRS, CDR2 YFSETQ. CDR3 sequence (DNA): TGTGCCAGCAGTTTGGGGCAGGGGGCCTACGAGCAGTACTTC. Protein: CASSLGQGAYEQYF.